The rows below give T cell receptor beta chains drawn from one sample of a study of T-cell reconstitution after alpha-beta-depleted transplantation in children. TCRdb fed the PCR reads into MiXCR, producing one record per CDR3 protein. The data show about 580,000 distinct CDR3 sequences, 23% seen once. Here the sequenced sample was PBMCs, mostly from graft donor cells, taken 360 days after TCRalphabeta/CD19-depleted stem cell transplant. The source is a boy younger than two who had a stem cell transplant for acute myeloid leukemia, so the T cells may come from the graft donor. Each CDR3 is given with its conserved first and last residue. Fields, in order: CDR3 protein, CDR3 DNA, clone size, V gene, J gene, D gene. D genes are given only for firm matches. Clone sizes are given selectively: once, few, many, or a class where the clone is expanded.

CASSLSRPQLTDTQYF	TGTGCCAGCAGCTTATCTCGTCCCCAACTCACAGATACGCAGTATTTT	few	TRBV7-2	TRBJ2-3	NA
CASSRSDLAKNIQYF	TGTGCCAGCAGTCGTTCGGACCTAGCCAAAAACATTCAGTACTTC	many	TRBV6-1	TRBJ2-4	NA
CSVVWSSNQPQHF	TGCAGCGTTGTTTGGAGTAGCAATCAGCCCCAGCATTTT	many	TRBV29-1	TRBJ1-5	NA
CASSPRRFQETQYF	TGTGCCAGCAGTCCCCGACGGTTCCAAGAGACCCAGTACTTC	few	TRBV12-3/TRBV12-4	TRBJ2-5	NA
CASTQGGYDGYTF	TGTGCCAGCACCCAGGGGGGGTACGATGGCTACACCTTC	many	TRBV6-1	TRBJ1-2	TRBD1
CASSHAGGLTDTQYF	TGTGCCAGCAGTCACGCGGGGGGCCTTACAGATACGCAGTATTTT	NA	TRBV12-3/TRBV12-4	TRBJ2-3	TRBD2
CASSYSGATSYNEQFF	TGTGCCAGCAGTTATTCGGGGGCAACCTCCTACAATGAGCAGTTCTTC	few	TRBV6-5	TRBJ2-1	NA
CASSFRGGSYNEQFF	TGTGCCAGCAGTTTTCGGGGGGGCTCCTACAATGAGCAGTTCTTC	many	TRBV12-3/TRBV12-4	TRBJ2-1	TRBD2
CASSLAAETFYGYTF	TGTGCCAGCAGCTTAGCGGCTGAGACCTTCTATGGCTACACCTTC	NA	TRBV7-2	TRBJ1-2	NA
CASSRPLLREDYQETQYF	TGTGCCAGCTCACGTCCTTTGCTCAGGGAAGATTACCAAGAGACCCAGTACTTC	NA	TRBV18	TRBJ2-5	NA
CASSLEFGEQYF	TGTGCCAGCAGTTTAGAGTTCGGCGAGCAGTACTTC	NA	TRBV12-3/TRBV12-4	TRBJ2-7	NA
CASIQWGGSTDTQYF	TGCGCCAGCATCCAGTGGGGGGGGAGCACAGATACGCAGTATTTT	NA	TRBV5-1	TRBJ2-3	TRBD2
CASSPQTGDPYNEQFF	TGTGCCAGCAGCCCCCAGACAGGGGACCCATACAATGAGCAGTTCTTC	NA	TRBV7-7	TRBJ2-1	TRBD1
CASTYKGAGDTQYF	TGTGCCAGCACCTACAAGGGGGCTGGGGATACGCAGTATTTT	NA	TRBV12-3/TRBV12-4	TRBJ2-3	TRBD1
CASSSRTSGGYNEQFF	TGCGCCAGCTCCTCCCGGACTAGCGGGGGCTACAATGAGCAGTTCTTC	few	TRBV5-1	TRBJ2-1	TRBD2
CSARKRGSGEQYF	TGCAGTGCTAGAAAGCGGGGGTCGGGGGAGCAGTACTTC	few	TRBV20-1	TRBJ2-7	TRBD2
CATTGGPQETQYF	TGCGCCACCACTGGGGGCCCCCAAGAGACCCAGTACTTC	NA	TRBV10-2	TRBJ2-5	NA
CASSQAPNMYTGELFF	TGTGCCAGCAGCCAAGCCCCCAACATGTACACCGGGGAGCTGTTTTTT	many	TRBV14	TRBJ2-2	NA
CSARDPWVNEQFF	TGCAGTGCTAGAGACCCATGGGTGAATGAGCAGTTCTTC	few	TRBV20-1	TRBJ2-1	NA
CASSLAYDPEQYF	TGTGCCAGCAGCTTAGCGTACGATCCCGAGCAGTACTTC	few	TRBV7-2	TRBJ2-7	NA
CASRGPGGKGYEQYF	TGTGCCAGCCGGGGGCCGGGGGGGAAAGGCTACGAGCAGTACTTC	NA	TRBV6-1	TRBJ2-7	TRBD2
CASSPLSTGGMDGYTF	TGTGCCAGCAGCCCACTGTCGACAGGGGGAATGGATGGCTACACCTTC	NA	TRBV14	TRBJ1-2	TRBD1
CASRWEGQGETGELFF	TGTGCCAGCAGGTGGGAGGGACAGGGCGAAACCGGGGAGCTGTTTTTT	NA	TRBV28	TRBJ2-2	TRBD1
CASSHDVGEASYNEQFF	TGTGCCAGCTCCCACGACGTTGGGGAGGCATCCTACAATGAGCAGTTCTTC	many	TRBV18	TRBJ2-1	NA
CASSSTGVSDTEAFF	TGTGCCAGCAGTTCTACAGGGGTTAGTGACACTGAAGCTTTCTTT	NA	TRBV12-3/TRBV12-4	TRBJ1-1	TRBD1
CASSLPGLSDNEQFF	TGCGCCAGCAGCCTACCGGGACTATCCGACAATGAGCAGTTCTTC	many	TRBV5-1	TRBJ2-1	TRBD2
CASSTGGVTGDTQYF	TGTGCCAGCAGCACAGGGGGGGTTACGGGAGATACGCAGTATTTT	many	TRBV6-1	TRBJ2-3	NA